The clone carrying this TCR beta chain was recorded a few times. Together with a sample-barcoded 5' primer, a J-beta primer mix was included in a second PCR lasting about 6 to 11 cycles. Each TCR beta cDNA got a 12-nucleotide random molecular identifier. Samples each returned at least 2.5 million CDR3-containing paired-end reads. TCRdb passed the 5' RACE reads through MiXCR, listing each CDR3 protein once. The sample carries about 1.1 million distinct CDR3 sequences, approximately 38% recorded once. The entry originates in a study of blood T cells in healthy people across ages. Between the trimmed V and J ends, which lost 6 bases and 11 bases, there was a span of 25 bases. The CDR3 covers 15 residues. Germline CDR1 reads MDHEN; CDR2 reads SYDVKM.

The sequenced sample consisted of blood. The V call is TRBV28, the J call TRBJ2-5, with D perhaps given as TRBD1 or TRBD2 (6 bases each). This TCR was sampled from a man aged 18 to 29 in good health. CDR3 in amino acids: CASRKTGLTYNEQYF. The CDR3 DNA reads as TGTGCCAGCAGGAAGACAGGACTAACCTACAATGAGCAGTACTTC.